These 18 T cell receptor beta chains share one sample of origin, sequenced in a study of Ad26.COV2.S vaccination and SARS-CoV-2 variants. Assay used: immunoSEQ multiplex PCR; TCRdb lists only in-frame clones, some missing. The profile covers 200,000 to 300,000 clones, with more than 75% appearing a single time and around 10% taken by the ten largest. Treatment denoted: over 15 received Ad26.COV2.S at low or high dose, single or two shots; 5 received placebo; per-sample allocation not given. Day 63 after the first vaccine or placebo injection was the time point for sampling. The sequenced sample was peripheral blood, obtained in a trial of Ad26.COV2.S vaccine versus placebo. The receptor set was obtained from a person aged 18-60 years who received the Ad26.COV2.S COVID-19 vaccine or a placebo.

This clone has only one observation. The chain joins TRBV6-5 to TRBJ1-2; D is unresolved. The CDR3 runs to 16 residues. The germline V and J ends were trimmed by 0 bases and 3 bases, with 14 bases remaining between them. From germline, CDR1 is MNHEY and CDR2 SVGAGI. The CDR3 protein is CASSYSTSGRDYGYTF. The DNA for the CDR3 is TGTGCCAGCAGTTACTCCACGTCGGGTAGGGACTATGGCTACACCTTC.

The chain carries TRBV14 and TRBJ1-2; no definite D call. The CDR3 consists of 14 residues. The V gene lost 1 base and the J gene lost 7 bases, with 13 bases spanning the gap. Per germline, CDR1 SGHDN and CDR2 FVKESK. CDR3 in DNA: TGTGCCAGCAGCCAAGTAGTGGTTGCTGGTGGCTACACCTTC. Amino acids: CASSQVVVAGGYTF.

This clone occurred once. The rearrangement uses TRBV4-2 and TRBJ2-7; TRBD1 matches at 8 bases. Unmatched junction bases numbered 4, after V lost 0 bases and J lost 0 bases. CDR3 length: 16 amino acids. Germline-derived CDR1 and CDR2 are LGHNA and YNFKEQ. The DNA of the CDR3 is TGTGCCAGCAGCCAAGAGGGAACAGGGGGCTCCTACGAGCAGTACTTC. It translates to CASSQEGTGGSYEQYF.

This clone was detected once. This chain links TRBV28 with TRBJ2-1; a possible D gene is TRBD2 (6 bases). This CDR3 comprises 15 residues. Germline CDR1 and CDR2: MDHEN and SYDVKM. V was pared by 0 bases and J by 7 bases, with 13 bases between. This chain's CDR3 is CASSLWEGHPNEQFF. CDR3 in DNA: TGTGCCAGCAGTTTATGGGAGGGGCACCCTAATGAGCAGTTCTTC.

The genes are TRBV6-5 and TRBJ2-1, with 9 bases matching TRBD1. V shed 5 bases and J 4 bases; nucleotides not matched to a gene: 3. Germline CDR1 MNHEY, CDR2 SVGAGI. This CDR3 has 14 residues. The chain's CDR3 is CASSPGTGYNEQFF. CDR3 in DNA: TGTGCCAGCAGTCCCGGGACAGGGTACAATGAGCAGTTCTTC.

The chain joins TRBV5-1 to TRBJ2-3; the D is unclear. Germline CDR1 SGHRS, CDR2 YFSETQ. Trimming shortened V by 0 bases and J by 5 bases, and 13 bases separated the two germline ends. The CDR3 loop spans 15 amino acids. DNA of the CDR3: TGCGCCAGCAGCTTGGTGGGTCTAGTTGAAGATACGCAGTATTTT. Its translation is CASSLVGLVEDTQYF.

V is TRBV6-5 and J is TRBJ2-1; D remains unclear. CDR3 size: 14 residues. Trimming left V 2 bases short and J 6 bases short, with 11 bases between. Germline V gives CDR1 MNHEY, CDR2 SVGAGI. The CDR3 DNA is TGTGCCAGCAGTTACGGGCACCCCTCCAATGAGCAGTTCTTC. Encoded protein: CASSYGHPSNEQFF.

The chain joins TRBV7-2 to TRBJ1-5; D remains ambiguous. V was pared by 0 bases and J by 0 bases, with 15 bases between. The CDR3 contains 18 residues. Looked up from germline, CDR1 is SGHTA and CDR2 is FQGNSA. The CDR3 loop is CASSLAMQSRYSNQPQHF. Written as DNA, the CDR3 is TGTGCCAGCAGCTTAGCGATGCAGAGCCGATATAGCAATCAGCCCCAGCATTTT.

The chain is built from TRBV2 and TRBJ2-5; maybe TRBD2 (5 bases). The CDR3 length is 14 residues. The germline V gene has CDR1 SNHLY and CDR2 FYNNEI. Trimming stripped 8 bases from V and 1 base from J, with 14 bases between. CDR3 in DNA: TGTGCCAGCGGTCTAGAGGACTTCCAAGAGACCCAGTACTTC. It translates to CASGLEDFQETQYF.

CDR3: CASSQSLSYPDTQYF. For the CDR3, the DNA is TGTGCCAGCAGCCAAAGTCTTAGTTACCCAGATACGCAGTATTTT. V usage is TRBV3-1 (or the pseudogene TRBV3-2) and J usage is TRBJ2-3; D remains ambiguous. The germline V and J ends were trimmed by 2 bases and 4 bases, with 13 bases remaining between them. Germline CDR1 is LGHDT and CDR2 is YNNKEL (reference sequence). The length of the CDR3 is 15 residues.

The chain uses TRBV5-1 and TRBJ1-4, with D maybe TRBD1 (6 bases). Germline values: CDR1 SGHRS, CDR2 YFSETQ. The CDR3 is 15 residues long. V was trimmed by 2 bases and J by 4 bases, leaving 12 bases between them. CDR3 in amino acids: CASSLQGGSNEKLFF. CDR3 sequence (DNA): TGCGCCAGCAGCTTACAGGGAGGAAGTAATGAAAAACTGTTTTTT.

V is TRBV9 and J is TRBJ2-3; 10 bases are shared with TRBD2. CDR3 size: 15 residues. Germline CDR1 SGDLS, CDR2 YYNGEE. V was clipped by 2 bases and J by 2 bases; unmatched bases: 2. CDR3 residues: CASSVLAGATDTQYF. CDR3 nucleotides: TGTGCCAGCAGCGTTCTAGCGGGGGCCACAGATACGCAGTATTTT.

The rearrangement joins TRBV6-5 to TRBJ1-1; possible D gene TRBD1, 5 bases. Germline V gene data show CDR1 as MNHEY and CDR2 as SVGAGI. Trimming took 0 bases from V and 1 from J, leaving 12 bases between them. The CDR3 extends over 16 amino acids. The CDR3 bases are TGTGCCAGCAGTTACTCGAGAGGGGTCCGGAACACTGAAGCTTTCTTT. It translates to CASSYSRGVRNTEAFF.

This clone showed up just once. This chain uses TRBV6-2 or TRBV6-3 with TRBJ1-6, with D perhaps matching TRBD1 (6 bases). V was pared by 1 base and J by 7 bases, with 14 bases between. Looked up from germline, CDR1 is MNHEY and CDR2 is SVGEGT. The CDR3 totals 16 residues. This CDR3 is CASSYLGQPGNSPLHF. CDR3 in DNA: TGTGCCAGCAGTTACTTGGGACAACCAGGGAATTCACCCCTCCACTTT.

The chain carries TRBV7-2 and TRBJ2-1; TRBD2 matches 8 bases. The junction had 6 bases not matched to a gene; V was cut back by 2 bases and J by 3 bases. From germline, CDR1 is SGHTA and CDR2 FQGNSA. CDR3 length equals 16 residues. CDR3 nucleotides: TGTGCCAGCAGCTTAACCCCGGGGGGGGGCTACAATGAGCAGTTCTTC. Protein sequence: CASSLTPGGGYNEQFF.

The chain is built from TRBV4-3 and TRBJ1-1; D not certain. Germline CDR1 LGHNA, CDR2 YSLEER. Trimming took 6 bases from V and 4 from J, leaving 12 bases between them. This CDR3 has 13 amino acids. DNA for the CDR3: TGCGCCAGCAGTTATGGATTGTCCACTGAAGCTTTCTTT. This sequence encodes CASSYGLSTEAFF.

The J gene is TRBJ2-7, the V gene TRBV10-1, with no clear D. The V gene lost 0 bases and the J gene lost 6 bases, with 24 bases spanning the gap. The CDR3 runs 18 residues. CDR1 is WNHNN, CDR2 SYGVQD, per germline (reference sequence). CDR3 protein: CASSESECGSPGPFEQYF. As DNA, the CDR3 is TGCGCCAGCAGTGAGTCAGAATGTGGGTCTCCCGGCCCCTTCGAGCAGTACTTC.

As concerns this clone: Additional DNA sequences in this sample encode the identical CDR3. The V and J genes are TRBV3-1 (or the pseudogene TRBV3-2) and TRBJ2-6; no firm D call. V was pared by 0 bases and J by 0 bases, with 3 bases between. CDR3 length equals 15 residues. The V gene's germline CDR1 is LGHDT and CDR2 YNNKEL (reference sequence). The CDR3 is CASSQDSSGANVLTF. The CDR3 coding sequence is TGTGCCAGCAGCCAAGACAGCTCTGGGGCCAACGTCCTGACTTTC.